One T cell receptor (beta chain) is described in this entry. Germline V gene data show CDR1 as LGHNA and CDR2 as YSLEER. V lost 0 bases to trimming and J lost 0 bases, with 14 bases between them. The CDR3 is 17 residues long. Produced via immunoSEQ multiplex PCR; TCRdb's table is partial and in-frame only. The data contain 60,000 or so clones, about 90% of them singletons. The data are from a study of OX40 agonist ivuxolimab in advanced cancers. Turning to the study itself: Dose-escalation patients' cancers were hepatocellular carcinoma, melanoma, renal cell or head and neck cancer. Past anti-PD-1, anti-PD-L1 or anti-CTLA-4 therapy was accepted, and 40% had received some.

The clonotype was recovered from an adult with an advanced solid tumor such as melanoma, head and neck, liver or kidney cancer. This rearrangement joins TRBV4-3 to TRBJ1-2, with D possibly TRBD1 on 5 matching bases. The sequencing used CD4+ or CD8+ T cells sorted from blood, collected in a trial of the OX40 agonist ivuxolimab. For the CDR3, the DNA is TGCGCCAGCAGCCAAGAAACGGGGGAGTGGGCTAACTATGGCTACACCTTC. This encodes CASSQETGEWANYGYTF.